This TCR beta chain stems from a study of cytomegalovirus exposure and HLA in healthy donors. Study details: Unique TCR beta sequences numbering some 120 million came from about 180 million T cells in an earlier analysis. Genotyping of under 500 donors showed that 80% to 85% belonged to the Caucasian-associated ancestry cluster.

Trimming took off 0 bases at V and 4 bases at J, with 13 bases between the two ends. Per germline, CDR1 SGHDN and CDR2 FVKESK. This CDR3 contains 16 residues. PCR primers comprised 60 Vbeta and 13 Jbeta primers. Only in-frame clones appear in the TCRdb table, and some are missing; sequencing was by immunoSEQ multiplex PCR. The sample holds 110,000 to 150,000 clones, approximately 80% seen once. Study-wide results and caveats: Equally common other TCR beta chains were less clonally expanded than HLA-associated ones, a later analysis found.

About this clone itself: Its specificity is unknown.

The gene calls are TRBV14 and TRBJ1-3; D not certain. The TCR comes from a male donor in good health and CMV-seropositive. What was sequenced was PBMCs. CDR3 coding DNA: TGTGCCAGCAGCCAAGAAAGAGGACTTAGCGGAAACACCATATATTTT. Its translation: CASSQERGLSGNTIYF.